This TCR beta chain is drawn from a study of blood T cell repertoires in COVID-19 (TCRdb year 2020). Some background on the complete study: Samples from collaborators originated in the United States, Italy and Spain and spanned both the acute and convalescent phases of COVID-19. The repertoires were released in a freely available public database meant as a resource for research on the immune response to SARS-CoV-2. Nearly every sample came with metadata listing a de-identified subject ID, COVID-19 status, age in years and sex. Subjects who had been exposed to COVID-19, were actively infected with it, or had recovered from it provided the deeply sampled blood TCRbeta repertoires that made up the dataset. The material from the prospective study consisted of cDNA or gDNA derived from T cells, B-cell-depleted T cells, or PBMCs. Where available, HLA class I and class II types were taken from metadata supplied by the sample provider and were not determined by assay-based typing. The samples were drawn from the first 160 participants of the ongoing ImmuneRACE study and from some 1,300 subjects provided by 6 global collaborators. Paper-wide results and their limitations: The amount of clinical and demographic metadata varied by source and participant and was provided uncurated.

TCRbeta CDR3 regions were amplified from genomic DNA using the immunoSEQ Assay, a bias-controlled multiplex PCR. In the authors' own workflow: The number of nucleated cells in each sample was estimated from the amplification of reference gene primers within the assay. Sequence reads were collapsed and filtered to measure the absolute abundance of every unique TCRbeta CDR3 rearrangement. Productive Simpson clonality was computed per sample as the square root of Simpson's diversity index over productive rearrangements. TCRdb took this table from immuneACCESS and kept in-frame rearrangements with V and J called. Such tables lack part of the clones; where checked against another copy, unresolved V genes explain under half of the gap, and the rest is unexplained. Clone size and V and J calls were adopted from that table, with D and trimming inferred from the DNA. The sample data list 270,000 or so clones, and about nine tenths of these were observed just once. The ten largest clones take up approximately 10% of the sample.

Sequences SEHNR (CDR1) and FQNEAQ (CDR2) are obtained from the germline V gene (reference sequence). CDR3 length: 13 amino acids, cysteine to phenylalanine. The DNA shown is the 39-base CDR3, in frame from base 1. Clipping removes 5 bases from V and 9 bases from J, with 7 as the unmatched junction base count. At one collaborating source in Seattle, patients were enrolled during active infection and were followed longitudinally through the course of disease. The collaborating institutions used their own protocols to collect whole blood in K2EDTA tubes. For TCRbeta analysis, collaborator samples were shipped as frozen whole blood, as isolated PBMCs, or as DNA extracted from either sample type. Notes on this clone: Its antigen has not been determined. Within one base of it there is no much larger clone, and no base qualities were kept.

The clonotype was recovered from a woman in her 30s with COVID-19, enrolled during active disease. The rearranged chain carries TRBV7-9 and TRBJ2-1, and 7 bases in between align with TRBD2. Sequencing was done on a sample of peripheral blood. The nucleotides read TGTGCCAGCAGCCCCCCGCGGGGGTTTGAGCAGTTCTTC. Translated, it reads CASSPPRGFEQFF.